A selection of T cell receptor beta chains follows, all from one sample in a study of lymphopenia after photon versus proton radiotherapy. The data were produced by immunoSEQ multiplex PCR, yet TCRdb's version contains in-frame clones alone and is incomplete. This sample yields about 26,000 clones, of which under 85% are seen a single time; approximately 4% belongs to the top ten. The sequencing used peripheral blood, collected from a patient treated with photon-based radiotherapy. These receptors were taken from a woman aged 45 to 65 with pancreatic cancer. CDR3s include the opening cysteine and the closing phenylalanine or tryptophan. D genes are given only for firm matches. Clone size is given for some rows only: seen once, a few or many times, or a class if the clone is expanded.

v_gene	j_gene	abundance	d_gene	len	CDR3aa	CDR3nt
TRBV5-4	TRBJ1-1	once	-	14	CASSYREYSTEAFF	TGTGCCAGCAGCTACAGGGAGTATAGCACTGAAGCTTTCTTT
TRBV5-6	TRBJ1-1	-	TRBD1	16	CASSLVAGGDFTEAFF	TGTGCCAGCAGCTTGGTGGCAGGGGGCGATTTTACTGAAGCTTTCTTT
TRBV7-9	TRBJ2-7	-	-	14	CASAGTVGYYEQYF	TGTGCCAGCGCGGGGACAGTGGGGTACTACGAGCAGTACTTC
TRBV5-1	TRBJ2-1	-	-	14	CASSFWSMDNEQFF	TGCGCCAGCAGCTTCTGGAGTATGGACAATGAGCAGTTCTTC
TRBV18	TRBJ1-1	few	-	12	CASSPGDTEAFF	TGTGCCAGCTCACCAGGGGACACTGAAGCTTTCTTT
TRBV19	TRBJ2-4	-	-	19	CASSIAPRGLRGGKNIQYF	TGTGCCAGTAGTATAGCTCCCAGGGGACTAAGAGGGGGCAAAAACATTCAGTACTTC
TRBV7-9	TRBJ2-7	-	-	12	CASSFHGYEQYF	TGTGCCAGCAGCTTCCACGGGTACGAGCAGTACTTC
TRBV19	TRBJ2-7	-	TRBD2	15	CASSPLAGETYEQYF	TGTGCCAGTAGTCCCCTAGCGGGAGAAACCTACGAGCAGTACTTC
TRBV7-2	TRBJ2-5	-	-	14	CASKGDLIQETQYF	TGTGCCAGCAAAGGCGACCTAATCCAAGAGACCCAGTACTTC
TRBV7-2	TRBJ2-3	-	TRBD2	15	CASSQLAGGPDTQYF	TGTGCCAGCAGCCAACTAGCGGGAGGGCCAGATACGCAGTATTTT